This T cell receptor beta chain was observed in a study of identical twins. About this clonotype itself: The antigen is not known.

TCRdb processed the 5' RACE reads anew with MiXCR; each CDR3 protein has one entry. This sample has 1.5 million to 2 million distinct CDR3 sequences, with less than 40% found just once. Germline lookup yields CDR1 MNHNY and CDR2 SVGAGI (reference sequence). This CDR3 spans 11 amino acids. Deletions cut 5 bases from V and 13 bases from J, with 14 bases between. Study-wide results and limits: Beta out-of-frame sequences showed weaker excess twin sharing.

Sequenced input: cord blood. The TCR was taken from a newborn girl in good health. The chain employs TRBV6-6 and TRBJ1-2, with no clear D. CDR3 coding DNA: TGTGCCAGCAGTCACCGGCAGCGTTCCACCTTC. Its protein is CASSHRQRSTF.